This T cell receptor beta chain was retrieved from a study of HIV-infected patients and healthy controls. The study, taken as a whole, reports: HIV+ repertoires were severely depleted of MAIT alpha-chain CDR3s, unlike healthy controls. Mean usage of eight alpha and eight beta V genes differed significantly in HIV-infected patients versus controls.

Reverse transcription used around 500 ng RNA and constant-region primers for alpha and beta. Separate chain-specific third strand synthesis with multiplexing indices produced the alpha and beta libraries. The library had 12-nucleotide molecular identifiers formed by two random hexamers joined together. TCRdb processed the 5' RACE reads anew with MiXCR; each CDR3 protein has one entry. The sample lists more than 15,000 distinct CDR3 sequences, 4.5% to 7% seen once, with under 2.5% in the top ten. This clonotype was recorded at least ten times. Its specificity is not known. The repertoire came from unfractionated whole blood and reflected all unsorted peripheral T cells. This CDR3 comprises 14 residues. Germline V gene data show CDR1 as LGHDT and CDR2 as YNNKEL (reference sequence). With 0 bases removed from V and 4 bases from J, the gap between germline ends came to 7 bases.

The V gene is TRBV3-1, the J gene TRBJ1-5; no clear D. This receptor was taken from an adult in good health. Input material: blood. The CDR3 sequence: CASSQDTGNQPQHF. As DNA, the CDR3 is TGTGCCAGCAGCCAAGATACGGGGAATCAGCCCCAGCATTTT.